These 24 T cell receptor beta chains came from one sample sequenced in a study of PD-1 blockade in mismatch repair-deficient tumors. Sequencing used immunoSEQ multiplex PCR; TCRdb keeps in-frame clones, though not all of them. The sample contains some 97,000 clones, 82% of which appear only once. The source was peripheral blood, collected about 36 weeks after starting pembrolizumab. These receptors were collected from an adult with mismatch repair-deficient cancer.

V and J are TRBV28 and TRBJ1-5, with D unclear. Trimming removed 7 bases from V and 6 bases from J, with 16 bases in between. Germline CDR1 is MDHEN and CDR2 is SYDVKM. The CDR3 consists of 14 residues. Here the CDR3 reads CASTLTQLGQPQHF. The DNA of the CDR3 is TGTGCCAGCACCCTTACCCAATTAGGTCAGCCCCAGCATTTT. Complete variable domain (other parts from reference TRBV28 and TRBJ1-5): DVKVTQSSRYLVKRTGEKVFLECVQDMDHENMFWYRQDPGLGLRLIYFSYDVKMKEKGDIPEGYSVSREKKERFSLILESASTNQTSMYLCASTLTQLGQPQHFGDGTRLSIL.

V is TRBV9 and J is TRBJ1-1, with D uncertain. This CDR3 contains 14 residues. Deletions cut 0 bases from V and 4 bases from J, with 10 bases between. Germline CDR1 is SGDLS and CDR2 is YYNGEE. The CDR3 sequence is CASSVADGPTEAFF. CDR3 DNA: TGTGCCAGCAGCGTAGCGGACGGGCCCACTGAAGCTTTCTTT.

CDR3 loop: CASKNYEQYF. The CDR3 coding sequence is TGTGCCAGCAAAAACTACGAGCAGTACTTC. The chain has TRBV6-6 and TRBJ2-7; D is unresolved. With 7 bases removed from V and 3 bases from J, the gap between germline ends came to 4 bases. CDR3 length: 10 residues. Germline values: CDR1 MNHNY, CDR2 SVGAGI (reference sequence).

A word on this clone: Other DNA sequences in the sample encode the same CDR3. The chain joins TRBV29-1 to TRBJ2-7; 12 positions agree with TRBD2. J gave up 1 base and V 5 bases, and 0 bases lay outside the gene matches. The CDR3 runs to 13 residues. Germline CDR1 and CDR2: SQVTM and ANQGSEA. In DNA form, the CDR3 reads TGCAGCGTTCTAGCGGGAGGGTCCTACGAGCAGTACTTC. Residues: CSVLAGGSYEQYF.

V gene TRBV18 combines with J gene TRBJ1-4; D gene unclear. The CDR3 has 14 residues. With 3 bases removed from V and 5 bases from J, the gap between germline ends came to 10 bases. Germline V gene data show CDR1 as KGHSH and CDR2 as LQKENI. The CDR3 protein is CASSPPVRNEKLFF. In DNA, the CDR3 is TGTGCCAGCTCACCCCCGGTTAGAAATGAAAAACTGTTTTTT.

This rearrangement joins TRBV5-1 to TRBJ2-1; perhaps TRBD1 as D (5 bases). V lost 1 base to trimming and J lost 5 bases, with 13 bases between them. This CDR3 spans 15 amino acids. Per germline, CDR1 SGHRS and CDR2 YFSETQ. CDR3 nucleotide sequence: TGCGCCAGCAGCTTGTATCAGGGAACAGACAATGAGCAGTTCTTC. This translates into CASSLYQGTDNEQFF.

This chain links TRBV11-2 with TRBJ1-2; the match to TRBD1 covers 10 bases. Germline V gives CDR1 SGHAT, CDR2 FQNNGV. V trimming: 3 bases; J trimming: 7 bases; junction bases outside the gene matches: 5. The CDR3 is 14 amino acids. This chain's CDR3 is CASSLGGTGVGYTF. The CDR3 nucleotides read TGTGCCAGCAGCTTGGGTGGGACAGGGGTTGGCTACACCTTC.

The gene calls are TRBV6-5 and TRBJ2-7; 16 nucleotides line up with TRBD2. CDR3 length: 15 amino acids. Germline-derived CDR1 and CDR2 are MNHEY and SVGAGI. The junction had 6 bases not matched to a gene; V was cut back by 8 bases and J by 5 bases. The CDR3 protein is CASAGGLAGGDEQYF. CDR3 bases: TGTGCCAGCGCGGGGGGACTAGCGGGAGGGGACGAGCAGTACTTC.

V usage is TRBV6-6 and J usage is TRBJ2-7, with D perhaps TRBD1 (5 bases). There are 14 residues in the CDR3. Germline V gives CDR1 MNHNY, CDR2 SVGAGI (reference sequence). V was shortened by 0 bases and J by 5 bases, with 11 bases between the two germline ends. CDR3 sequence reads: CASSYSAGFHEQYF. DNA of the CDR3: TGTGCCAGCAGTTACTCCGCAGGGTTCCACGAGCAGTACTTC.

V gene TRBV18 combines with J gene TRBJ2-7; D is possibly TRBD1 or TRBD2 (5 bases each). The germline CDR1 and CDR2 sequences are KGHSH and LQKENI. The germline V and J ends were trimmed by 5 bases and 13 bases, with 18 bases remaining between them. CDR3 length: 12 amino acids. CDR3 DNA: TGTGCCAGCTCAGCTGGCCGGGACCCACCCTACTTC. This codes for CASSAGRDPPYF.

A note on this clone: This sample also contains other DNA sequences that code for the same CDR3. The chain combines TRBV19 with TRBJ2-1; D is unresolved. The V end lost 2 bases, the J end lost 0 bases, and 5 bases lay between the germline ends. The CDR3 runs to 14 residues. Germline V gives CDR1 LNHDA, CDR2 SQIVND (reference sequence). CDR3 in DNA: TGTGCCAGTAGTATACAAAGCTCCTACAATGAGCAGTTCTTC. Its translation: CASSIQSSYNEQFF.

The rearrangement uses TRBV2 and TRBJ2-5; 11 bases are shared with TRBD2. Germline V lookup: CDR1 SNHLY, CDR2 FYNNEI. Trimming at V came to 6 bases and at J to 5 bases, leaving 8 bases not matched to a gene. There are 15 residues in the CDR3. The CDR3 loop is CASSASGGPSETQYF. The CDR3 region has the DNA TGTGCCAGCAGCGCTAGCGGGGGGCCGAGCGAGACCCAGTACTTC.

The V and J genes are TRBV5-1 and TRBJ2-3, with 9 bases that match TRBD1. Germline assignment: CDR1 SGHRS and CDR2 YFSETQ. The CDR3 runs to 14 residues. Trimming at V came to 5 bases and at J to 5 bases, leaving 6 bases not matched to a gene. Written as DNA, the CDR3 is TGCGCCAGCAGTCGGGACAGGGCCGGAGATACGCAGTATTTT. It is translated as CASSRDRAGDTQYF. Full variable domain (outside the CDR3, taken from reference TRBV5-1 and TRBJ2-3): KAGVTQTPRYLIKTRGQQVTLSCSPISGHRSVSWYQQTPGQGLQFLFEYFSETQRNKGNFPGRFSGRQFSNSRSEMNVSTLELGDSALYLCASSRDRAGDTQYFGPGTRLTVL.

V gene TRBV9 combines with J gene TRBJ2-3; D might be TRBD2 (7 bases). The CDR3 consists of 17 residues. Trimming left V 4 bases short and J 2 bases short, with 20 bases between. The germline V gene has CDR1 SGDLS and CDR2 YYNGEE. CDR3 nucleotides: TGTGCCAGCAGCCCCCTAGGGGGGGAGAGACTCACAGATACGCAGTATTTT. It is translated as CASSPLGGERLTDTQYF.

V and J are TRBV5-8 and TRBJ2-6, with D perhaps being TRBD1 or TRBD2 (5 bases each). Germline V lookup: CDR1 SGHTS, CDR2 YDEGEE. The CDR3 is made up of 17 amino acids. Trimming removed 4 bases at V and 0 bases at J, with 14 bases between. CDR3 sequence reads: CASSLTTDYSGANVLTF. CDR3 nucleotide sequence: TGTGCCAGCAGCCTTACGACAGACTACTCTGGGGCCAACGTCCTGACTTTC.

This sequence joins TRBV7-6 and TRBJ2-1; D is uncertain. This CDR3 spans 11 amino acids. V was shortened by 3 bases and J by 8 bases, with 5 bases between the two germline ends. Germline lookup yields CDR1 SGHVS and CDR2 FNYEAQ. Written as DNA, the CDR3 is TGTGCCAGCAGCTTTAAGGATGAGCAGTTCTTC. Translation gives CASSFKDEQFF.

This sequence joins TRBV19 and TRBJ2-7, with D perhaps matching TRBD2 (5 bases). V lost 1 base and J 5 bases, leaving 9 bases between the germline ends. The germline gives CDR1 LNHDA, CDR2 SQIVND (reference sequence). The CDR3 has 13 residues. The CDR3 sequence is CASSIALANEQYF. In DNA, the CDR3 is TGTGCCAGTAGTATAGCTCTAGCTAACGAGCAGTACTTC.

The rearrangement joins TRBV7-2 to TRBJ2-1, with 10 bases fitting TRBD2. The CDR3 consists of 14 residues. The germline CDR1 and CDR2 sequences are SGHTA and FQGNSA. After removal of 3 bases from V and 7 bases from J, the junction contained 3 bases not matched to a gene. DNA for the CDR3: TGTGCCAGCAGCTTTAGCGGGAGGTGGAATGAGCAGTTCTTC. It translates to CASSFSGRWNEQFF. Complete variable domain (other parts from reference TRBV7-2 and TRBJ2-1): GAGVSQSPSNKVTEKGKDVELRCDPISGHTALYWYRQSLGQGLEFLIYFQGNSAPDKSGLPSDRFSAERTGGSVSTLTIQRTQQEDSAVYLCASSFSGRWNEQFFGPGTRLTVL.

This rearrangement joins TRBV14 to TRBJ2-1; 9 positions agree with TRBD1. Germline V gives CDR1 SGHDN, CDR2 FVKESK. The CDR3 runs 16 residues. Germline trimming cut 2 bases from V and 10 bases from J; bases unmatched to any gene: 12. CDR3 nucleotide sequence: TGTGCCAGCAGCCAATTTACAGGGGGCGGGGCAGGAGAGCAGTTCTTC. Amino acids: CASSQFTGGGAGEQFF.

In the case of this clone: It is likely a read error, because the conserved phenylalanine at the end of the CDR3 is missing. No DNA is shown, since the ends of the CDR3 on it are uncertain; the CDR3 is the one TCRdb lists. This chain uses TRBV2 with TRBJ2-7; the D call in the table, TRBD1, was not verified against the DNA. Termini included, the CDR3 measures 11 amino acids. CDR1 is SNHLY and CDR2 is FYNNEI in the germline V gene. CDR3 loop: CASSEQSVVVL.

The chain is built from TRBV7-2 and TRBJ1-1, with TRBD1 identical over 9 bases. V lost 5 bases and J lost 5; bases outside the gene matches: 9. Germline lookup yields CDR1 SGHTA and CDR2 FQGNSA. CDR3 length: 15 amino acids. CDR3: CASSIQGADGTEAFF. The CDR3 region has the DNA TGTGCCAGCAGCATACAGGGGGCAGATGGTACTGAAGCTTTCTTT.

This chain links TRBV7-6 with TRBJ2-1; TRBD2 aligns across 15 bases. Germline-derived CDR1 and CDR2 are SGHVS and FNYEAQ. Trimming took 5 bases from V and 0 from J; bases not matched to a gene: 5. The CDR3 is 18 amino acids. The CDR3 spells CASSPGLAGGSSYNEQFF. The CDR3 DNA is TGTGCCAGCAGCCCGGGACTAGCGGGAGGTAGCTCCTACAATGAGCAGTTCTTC. Looking up the rest from reference TRBV7-6 and TRBJ2-1 gives the full variable domain: GAGVSQSPRYKVTKRGQDVALRCDPISGHVSLYWYRQALGQGPEFLTYFNYEAQQDKSGLPNDRFSAERPEGSISTLTIQRTEQRDSAMYRCASSPGLAGGSSYNEQFFGPGTRLTVL.

The chain employs TRBV10-2 and TRBJ2-7; D is unresolved. CDR3 size: 13 residues. Trimming took off 0 bases at V and 2 bases at J, with 5 bases between the two ends. The germline V gene has CDR1 WSHSY and CDR2 SAAADI. The CDR3 sequence: CASSESFAYEQYF. The DNA of the CDR3 is TGCGCCAGCAGTGAGTCCTTTGCCTACGAGCAGTACTTC.

The genes are TRBV12-5 and TRBJ1-1, with D perhaps TRBD1 (5 bases). There are 12 residues in the CDR3. Germline-derived CDR1 and CDR2 are LGHNT and FRNRAP. Deletions cut 7 bases from V and 5 bases from J, with 11 bases between. This CDR3 reads CASALGETEAFF. The CDR3 region has the DNA TGTGCTAGTGCCCTGGGGGAGACTGAAGCTTTCTTT.